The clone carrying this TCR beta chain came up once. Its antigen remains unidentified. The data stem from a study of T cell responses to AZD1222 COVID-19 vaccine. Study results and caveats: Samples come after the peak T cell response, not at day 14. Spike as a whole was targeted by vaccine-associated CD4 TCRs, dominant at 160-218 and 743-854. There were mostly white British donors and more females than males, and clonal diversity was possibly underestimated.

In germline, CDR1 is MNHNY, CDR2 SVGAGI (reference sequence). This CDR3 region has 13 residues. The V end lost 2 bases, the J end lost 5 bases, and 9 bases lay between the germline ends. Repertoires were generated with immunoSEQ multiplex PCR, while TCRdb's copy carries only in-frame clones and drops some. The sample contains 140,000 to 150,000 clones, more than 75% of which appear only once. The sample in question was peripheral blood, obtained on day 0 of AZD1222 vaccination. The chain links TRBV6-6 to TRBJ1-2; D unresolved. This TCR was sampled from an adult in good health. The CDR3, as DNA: TGTGCCAGCAGTTACAGTCGGTTGTATGGCTACACCTTC. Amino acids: CASSYSRLYGYTF.